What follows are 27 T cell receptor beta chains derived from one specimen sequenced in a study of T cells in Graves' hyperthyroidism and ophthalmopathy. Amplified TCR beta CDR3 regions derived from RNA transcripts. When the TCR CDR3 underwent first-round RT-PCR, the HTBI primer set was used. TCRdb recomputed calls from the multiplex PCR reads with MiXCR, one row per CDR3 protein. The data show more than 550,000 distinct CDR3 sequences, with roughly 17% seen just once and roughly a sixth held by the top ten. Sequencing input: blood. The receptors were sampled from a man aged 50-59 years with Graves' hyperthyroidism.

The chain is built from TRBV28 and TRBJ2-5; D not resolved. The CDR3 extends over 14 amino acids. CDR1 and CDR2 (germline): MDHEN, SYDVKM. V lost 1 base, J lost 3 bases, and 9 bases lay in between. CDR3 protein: CASSLSPAEETQYF. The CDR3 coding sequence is TGTGCCAGCAGTTTATCCCCCGCGGAAGAGACCCAGTACTTC. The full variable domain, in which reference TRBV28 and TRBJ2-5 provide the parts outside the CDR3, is DVKVTQSSRYLVKRTGEKVFLECVQDMDHENMFWYRQDPGLGLRLIYFSYDVKMKEKGDIPEGYSVSREKKERFSLILESASTNQTSMYLCASSLSPAEETQYFGPGTRLLVL.

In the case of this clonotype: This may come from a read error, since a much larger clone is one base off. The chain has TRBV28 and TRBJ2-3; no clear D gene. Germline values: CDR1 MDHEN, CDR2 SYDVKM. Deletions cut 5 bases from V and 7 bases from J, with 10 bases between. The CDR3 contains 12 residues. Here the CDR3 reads CASSPPANTQYF. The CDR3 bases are TGTGCCAGCAGTCCACCAGCGAATACGCAGTATTTT.

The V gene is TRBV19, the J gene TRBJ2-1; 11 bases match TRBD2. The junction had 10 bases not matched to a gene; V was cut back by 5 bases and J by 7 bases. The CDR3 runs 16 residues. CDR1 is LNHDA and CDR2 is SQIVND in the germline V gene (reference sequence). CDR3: CASSSRTSGFLNEQFF. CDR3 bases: TGTGCCAGTAGTTCGAGGACTAGCGGGTTTTTGAATGAGCAGTTCTTC.

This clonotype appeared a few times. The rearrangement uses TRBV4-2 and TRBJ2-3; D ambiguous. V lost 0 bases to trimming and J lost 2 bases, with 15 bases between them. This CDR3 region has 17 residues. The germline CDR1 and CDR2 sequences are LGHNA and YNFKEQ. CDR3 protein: CASSQDQQRMNTDTQYF. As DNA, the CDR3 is TGTGCCAGCAGCCAAGATCAACAGCGTATGAACACAGATACGCAGTATTTT.

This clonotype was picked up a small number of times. The CDR3 DNA sequence: TGTGCCAGCAGCTTGTCCGGGAGATCTGATACGCAGTATTTT. Encoded protein: CASSLSGRSDTQYF. The chain uses TRBV7-9 and TRBJ2-3, with D maybe TRBD2 (6 bases). Trimming left V 3 bases short and J 6 bases short, with 13 bases between. The CDR3 covers 14 residues. The germline V gene encodes CDR1 SEHNR and CDR2 FQNEAQ (reference sequence). Variable domain in full (rest from reference TRBV7-9 and TRBJ2-3): DTGVSQNPRHKITKRGQNVTFRCDPISEHNRLYWYRQTLGQGPEFLTYFQNEAQLEKSRLLSDRFSAERPKGSFSTLEIQRTEQGDSAMYLCASSLSGRSDTQYFGPGTRLTVL.

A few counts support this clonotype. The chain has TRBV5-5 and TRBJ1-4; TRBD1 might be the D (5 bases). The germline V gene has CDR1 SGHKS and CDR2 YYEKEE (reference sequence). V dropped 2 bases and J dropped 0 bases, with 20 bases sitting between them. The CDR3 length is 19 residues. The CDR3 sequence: CASSLGGQGPFATNEKLFF. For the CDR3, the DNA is TGTGCCAGCAGCTTAGGCGGACAAGGACCTTTTGCAACTAATGAAAAACTGTTTTTT.

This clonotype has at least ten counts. CDR3 sequence (DNA): TGTGCCACCAGTGATTCTTCGGGCCGGTACTCCTACGAGCAGTACTTC. Protein: CATSDSSGRYSYEQYF. J is TRBJ2-7 and V is TRBV24-1; no firm D call. V shed 2 bases and J shed 0 bases, with 13 bases lying between them. The CDR3 spans 16 residues. Looked up from germline, CDR1 is KGHDR and CDR2 is SFDVKD.

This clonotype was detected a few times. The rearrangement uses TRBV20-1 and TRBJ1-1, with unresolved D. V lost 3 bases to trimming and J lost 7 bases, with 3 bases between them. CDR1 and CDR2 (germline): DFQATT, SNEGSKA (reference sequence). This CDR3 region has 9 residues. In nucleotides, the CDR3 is TGCAGTGCTAGTCTTGAAGCTTTCTTT. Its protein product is CSASLEAFF.

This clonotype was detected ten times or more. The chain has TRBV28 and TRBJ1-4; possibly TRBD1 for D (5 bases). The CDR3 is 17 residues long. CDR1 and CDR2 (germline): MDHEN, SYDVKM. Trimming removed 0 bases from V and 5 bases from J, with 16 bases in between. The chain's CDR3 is CASSLWNPGTSNEKLFF. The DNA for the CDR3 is TGTGCCAGCAGTTTATGGAACCCCGGGACCTCAAATGAAAAACTGTTTTTT.

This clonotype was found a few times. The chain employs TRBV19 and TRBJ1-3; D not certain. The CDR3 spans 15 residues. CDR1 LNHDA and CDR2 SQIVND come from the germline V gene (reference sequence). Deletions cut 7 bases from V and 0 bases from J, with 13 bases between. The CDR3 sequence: CASKEVYASGNTIYF. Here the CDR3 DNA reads TGTGCCAGTAAAGAGGTGTACGCCTCTGGAAACACCATATATTTT.

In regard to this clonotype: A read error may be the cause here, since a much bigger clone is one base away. In nucleotides, the CDR3 is TGTGCCAGCACCAGAGTCGACAGTCATTACGATGGCTACACCTTC. Its translation: CASTRVDSHYDGYTF. The chain is built from TRBV2 and TRBJ1-2, with D perhaps TRBD1 (5 bases). The CDR3 is made up of 15 amino acids. Trimming took off 7 bases at V and 6 bases at J, with 21 bases between the two ends. CDR1 is SNHLY and CDR2 is FYNNEI in the germline V gene.

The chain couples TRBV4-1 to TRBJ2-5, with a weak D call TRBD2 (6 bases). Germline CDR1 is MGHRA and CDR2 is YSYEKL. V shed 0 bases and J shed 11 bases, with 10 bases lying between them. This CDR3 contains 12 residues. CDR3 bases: TGCGCCAGCAGCCAAGAACGGGGGAAACAGTACTTC. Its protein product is CASSQERGKQYF.

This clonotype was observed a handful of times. The CDR3 bases are TGTGCCAGCAGCCCGAGGACTAGCGGGACTCCCGAGCAGTACTTC. Protein: CASSPRTSGTPEQYF. The chain has TRBV9 and TRBJ2-7; TRBD2 matches 12 bases. The CDR3 is 15 amino acids. The trim removed 4 bases at V and 6 bases at J, leaving 8 bases unmatched. The germline CDR1 and CDR2 sequences are SGDLS and YYNGEE.

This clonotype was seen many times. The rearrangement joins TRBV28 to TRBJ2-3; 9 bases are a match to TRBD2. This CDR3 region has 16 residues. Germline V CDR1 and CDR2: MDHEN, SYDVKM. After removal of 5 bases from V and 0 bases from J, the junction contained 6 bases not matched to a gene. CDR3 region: CASSPWTSASTDTQYF. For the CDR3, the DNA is TGTGCCAGCAGTCCCTGGACTAGCGCTAGCACAGATACGCAGTATTTT.

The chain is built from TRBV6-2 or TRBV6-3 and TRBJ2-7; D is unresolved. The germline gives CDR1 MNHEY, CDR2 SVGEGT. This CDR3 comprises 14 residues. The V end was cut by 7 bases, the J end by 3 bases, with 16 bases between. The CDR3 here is CASTPQEVHYEQYF. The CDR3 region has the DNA TGTGCCAGCACACCCCAGGAAGTACACTACGAGCAGTACTTC.

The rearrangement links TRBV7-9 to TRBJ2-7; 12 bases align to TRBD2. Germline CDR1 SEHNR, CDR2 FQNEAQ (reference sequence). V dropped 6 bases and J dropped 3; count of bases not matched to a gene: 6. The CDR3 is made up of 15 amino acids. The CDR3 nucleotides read TGTGCCAGCAGATTTCCGACTAGCGGGAGCTACGAGCAGTACTTC. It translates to CASRFPTSGSYEQYF. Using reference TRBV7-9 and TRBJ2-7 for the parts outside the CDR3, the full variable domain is DTGVSQNPRHKITKRGQNVTFRCDPISEHNRLYWYRQTLGQGPEFLTYFQNEAQLEKSRLLSDRFSAERPKGSFSTLEIQRTEQGDSAMYLCASRFPTSGSYEQYFGPGTRLTVT.

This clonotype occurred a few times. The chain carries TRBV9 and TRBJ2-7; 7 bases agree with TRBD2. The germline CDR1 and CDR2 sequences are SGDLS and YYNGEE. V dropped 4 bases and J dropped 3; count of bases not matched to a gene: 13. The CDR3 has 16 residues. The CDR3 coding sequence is TGTGCCAGCAGCCCCCACGCTTGGCGGGACTACTACGAGCAGTACTTC. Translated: CASSPHAWRDYYEQYF.

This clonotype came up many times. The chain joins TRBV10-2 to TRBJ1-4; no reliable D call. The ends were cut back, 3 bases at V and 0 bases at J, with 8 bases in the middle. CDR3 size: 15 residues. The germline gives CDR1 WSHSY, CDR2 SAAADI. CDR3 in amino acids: CASSDLTATNEKLFF. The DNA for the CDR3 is TGCGCCAGCAGTGATCTGACCGCAACTAATGAAAAACTGTTTTTT.

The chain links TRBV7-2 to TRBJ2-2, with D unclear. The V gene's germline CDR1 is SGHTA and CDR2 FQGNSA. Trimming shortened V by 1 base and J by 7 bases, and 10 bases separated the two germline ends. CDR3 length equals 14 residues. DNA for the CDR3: TGTGCCAGCAGCTTAGGACTCGAGTTCGGGGAGCTGTTTTTT. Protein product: CASSLGLEFGELFF.

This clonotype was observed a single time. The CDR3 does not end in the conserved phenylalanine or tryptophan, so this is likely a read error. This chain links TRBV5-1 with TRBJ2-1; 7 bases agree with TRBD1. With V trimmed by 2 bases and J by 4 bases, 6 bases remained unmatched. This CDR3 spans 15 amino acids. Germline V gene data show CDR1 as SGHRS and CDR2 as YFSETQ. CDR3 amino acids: CASSLGPGQYNEQFC. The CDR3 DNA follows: TGCGCCAGCAGCTTAGGGCCGGGACAGTACAATGAGCAGTTCTGC.

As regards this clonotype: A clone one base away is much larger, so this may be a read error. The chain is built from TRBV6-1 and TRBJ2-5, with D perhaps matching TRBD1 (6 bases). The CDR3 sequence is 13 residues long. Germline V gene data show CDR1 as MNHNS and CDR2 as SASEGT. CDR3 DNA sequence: TGTGCGAGCAAGAGACAGGAGTCGGAGACCCAGTACTTC. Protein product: CASKRQESETQYF.

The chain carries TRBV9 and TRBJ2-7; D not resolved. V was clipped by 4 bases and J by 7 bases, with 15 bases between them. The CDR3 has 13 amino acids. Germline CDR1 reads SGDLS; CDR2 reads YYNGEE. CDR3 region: CASSQASGDEQYF. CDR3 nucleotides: TGTGCCAGCAGCCAGGCATCAGGAGATGAGCAGTACTTC.

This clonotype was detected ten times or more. The CDR3 nucleotides read TGTGCCAGCAGTATAGAGGGTTCCGATGCCTACGAGCAGTACTTC. Translation: CASSIEGSDAYEQYF. The gene calls are TRBV11-2 and TRBJ2-7; D is possibly TRBD2 (5 bases). Trimming cost V 6 bases and J 2 bases, with 17 bases left between them. The CDR3 has 15 amino acids. The germline V gene encodes CDR1 SGHAT and CDR2 FQNNGV.

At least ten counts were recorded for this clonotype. In DNA form, the CDR3 reads TGTGCCTGGAGCGCATTGAACACTGAAGCTTTCTTT. Residues: CAWSALNTEAFF. The chain employs TRBV30 and TRBJ1-1; no reliable D call. The germline V gene encodes CDR1 GTSNPN and CDR2 SVGIG (reference sequence). The CDR3 has 12 amino acids. V lost 3 bases to trimming and J lost 0 bases, with 5 bases between them. Filled out from reference TRBV30 and TRBJ1-1, the complete variable domain reads SQTIHQWPATLVQPVGSPLSLECTVEGTSNPNLYWYRQAAGRGLQLLFYSVGIGQISSEVPQNLSASRPQDRQFILSSKKLLLSDSGFYLCAWSALNTEAFFGQGTRLTVV.

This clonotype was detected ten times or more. The DNA of the CDR3 is TGTGCCAGCAGCTCCCCCTACAGTAGGATGCAGACCCAGTACTTC. Its translation is CASSSPYSRMQTQYF. The V call is TRBV7-8, the J call TRBJ2-5; D is uncertain. CDR1 is SGHVS, CDR2 FQNEAQ, per germline. The CDR3 is 15 residues long. Trimming stripped 4 bases from V and 6 bases from J, with 18 bases between.

CDR3 bases: TGTGCCAGCACTTTGGGGCACTCCTACGAGCAGTACTTC. This encodes CASTLGHSYEQYF. This chain joins TRBV28 and TRBJ2-7; TRBD1 is a possible D gene (5 bases). V shed 7 bases and J shed 0 bases, with 10 bases lying between them. CDR1 and CDR2 (germline): MDHEN, SYDVKM. This CDR3 comprises 13 residues.

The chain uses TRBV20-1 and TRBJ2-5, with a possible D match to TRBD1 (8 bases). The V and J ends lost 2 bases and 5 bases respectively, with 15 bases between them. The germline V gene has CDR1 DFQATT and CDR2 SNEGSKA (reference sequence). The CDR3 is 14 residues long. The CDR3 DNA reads TGCAGTGCTAGAAAACAGGGGGGGGGGGAGACCCAGTACTTC. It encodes CSARKQGGGETQYF.